This entry lists 21 T cell receptor beta chains sequenced from one sample in a study of T cell changes during pregnancy in multiple sclerosis. Profiling relied on immunoSEQ multiplex PCR, and the TCRdb table lists in-frame clones only, not all of them. The data show tens of thousands of clones, roughly nine tenths seen once. Sample: peripheral blood, taken in the third trimester of pregnancy. These receptors originate from a female donor in good health, enrolled as a control in a pregnancy study.

This chain joins TRBV6-1 and TRBJ2-7, with 9 bases identical to TRBD1. Germline CDR1 is MNHNS and CDR2 is SASEGT. This CDR3 comprises 17 residues. V shed 2 bases and J 1 base; nucleotides not matched to a gene: 9. CDR3 protein: CASSENIRDRESYEQYF. The CDR3 nucleotides are TGTGCCAGCAGTGAAAATATCAGGGACAGGGAGTCCTACGAGCAGTACTTC.

The V call is TRBV29-1, the J call TRBJ2-2; 7 bases line up with TRBD2. The germline gives CDR1 SQVTM, CDR2 ANQGSEA. The CDR3 sequence is 16 residues long. V shed 0 bases and J 0 bases; nucleotides not matched to a gene: 4. The CDR3 sequence is CSVEDVSGANTGELFF. DNA for the CDR3: TGCAGCGTTGAAGATGTGAGCGGGGCGAACACCGGGGAGCTGTTTTTT.

The chain uses TRBV7-2 and TRBJ2-7; the D is unclear. The germline V gene encodes CDR1 SGHTA and CDR2 FQGNSA. The CDR3 consists of 12 residues. V was cut by 3 bases and J by 6 bases, with 9 bases left in between. CDR3 nucleotides: TGTGCCAGCAGCTTCCCTCCCGGCGAGCAGTACTTC. Encoded protein: CASSFPPGEQYF.

CDR3 in amino acids: CASSLGVHNEQFF. CDR3 DNA: TGTGCCAGCAGCTTGGGAGTTCACAATGAGCAGTTCTTC. The chain employs TRBV11-2 and TRBJ2-1; possibly TRBD2 for D (5 bases). Between the trimmed V and J ends, which lost 3 bases and 5 bases, there was a span of 8 bases. The CDR3 spans 13 residues. The germline V gene has CDR1 SGHAT and CDR2 FQNNGV. The whole variable domain, filled in from reference TRBV11-2 and TRBJ2-1, reads EAGVAQSPRYKIIEKRQSVAFWCNPISGHATLYWYQQILGQGPKLLIQFQNNGVVDDSQLPKDRFSAERLKGVDSTLKIQPAKLEDSAVYLCASSLGVHNEQFFGPGTRLTVL.

V and J are TRBV5-1 and TRBJ2-2; 10 nucleotides match TRBD1. Germline CDR1 SGHRS, CDR2 YFSETQ. With 4 bases clipped from V and 5 bases from J, the junction kept 5 bases outside the gene matches. The CDR3 totals 15 residues. The chain's CDR3 is CASSPRQGATGELFF. In DNA, the CDR3 is TGCGCCAGCAGCCCCCGACAGGGGGCTACCGGGGAGCTGTTTTTT.

The chain joins TRBV7-2 to TRBJ2-5; 10 positions match TRBD2. The CDR3 has 18 residues. Germline lookup yields CDR1 SGHTA and CDR2 FQGNSA. The trim removed 5 bases at V and 1 base at J, leaving 13 bases unmatched. The DNA for the CDR3 is TGTGCCAGCAGCCTACGCCCTAGCGGGAGTAGGGTCCAAGAGACCCAGTACTTC. Its protein is CASSLRPSGSRVQETQYF.

The chain joins TRBV2 to TRBJ2-3; possibly TRBD2 for D (6 bases). The CDR3 has 15 amino acids. Germline V gene sequence: CDR1 SNHLY, CDR2 FYNNEI. Trimming left V 7 bases short and J 3 bases short, with 17 bases between. CDR3 sequence: CASTLGGERTDTQYF. The CDR3 DNA reads TGTGCCAGCACACTGGGGGGAGAGAGGACAGATACGCAGTATTTT.

The gene calls are TRBV7-2 and TRBJ1-3; possible D gene TRBD1, 6 bases. There are 15 residues in the CDR3. Germline assignment: CDR1 SGHTA and CDR2 FQGNSA. The V gene lost 8 bases and the J gene lost 0 bases, with 14 bases spanning the gap. The CDR3 DNA reads TGTGCCAGCGGTGGGGGCGGGTACTCTGGAAACACCATATATTTT. Protein sequence: CASGGGGYSGNTIYF.

V and J are TRBV28 and TRBJ1-5, with 8 bases aligning to TRBD1. The germline CDR1 and CDR2 sequences are MDHEN and SYDVKM. This CDR3 has 15 amino acids. V gave up 3 bases and J gave up 5 bases; unmatched junction bases: 6. The CDR3 DNA follows: TGTGCCAGCAGTTTTGGGAGGACAGGGCATCAGCCCCAGCATTTT. It specifies CASSFGRTGHQPQHF.

V usage is TRBV13 and J usage is TRBJ2-2; possible D gene TRBD1, 5 bases. V was shortened by 4 bases and J by 4 bases, with 13 bases between the two germline ends. The germline V gene encodes CDR1 PRHDT and CDR2 FYEKMQ (reference sequence). This CDR3 has 15 residues. CDR3 nucleotide sequence: TGTGCCAGCAGCTCAAGACAGTCCTTCACCGGGGAGCTGTTTTTT. Its protein product is CASSSRQSFTGELFF.

The V call is TRBV7-8, the J call TRBJ1-1; weak D call: TRBD1 (5 bases). The length of the CDR3 is 13 residues. Trimming stripped 1 base from V and 4 bases from J, with 7 bases between. Germline values: CDR1 SGHVS, CDR2 FQNEAQ. This chain's CDR3 is CASSLGQGTEAFF. CDR3 coding DNA: TGTGCCAGCAGCTTAGGCCAGGGCACTGAAGCTTTCTTT.

A single count supports this clone. V and J are TRBV6-1 and TRBJ1-5; TRBD1 matches 8 bases. Germline assignment: CDR1 MNHNS and CDR2 SASEGT. V lost 4 bases, J lost 0 bases, and 5 bases stayed unmatched. The length of the CDR3 is 16 residues. CDR3 protein: CASSVGQGNSNQPQHF. CDR3 nucleotide sequence: TGTGCCAGCAGTGTAGGACAGGGCAATAGCAATCAGCCCCAGCATTTT.

The J gene is TRBJ2-3, the V gene TRBV29-1; possible D gene TRBD2, 5 bases. The germline gives CDR1 SQVTM, CDR2 ANQGSEA. This CDR3 region has 14 residues. The V gene lost 8 bases and the J gene lost 0 bases, with 15 bases spanning the gap. CDR3 DNA sequence: TGCAGCTCTAGCAGAGGAATTAGCACAGATACGCAGTATTTT. Protein product: CSSSRGISTDTQYF.

A note on this clone: Its ends do not fully match the called genes, so a read error is possible. The chain employs TRBV7-7 and TRBJ2-1, with TRBD2 matching over 10 bases. This CDR3 region has 15 residues. Per germline, CDR1 SSHAT and CDR2 FNYEAQ (reference sequence). CDR3 coding DNA: TGTGCTAGCACCCGGGGACTAGCGCGGGACAATGAGCAGTTCTTC. Translation: CASTRGLARDNEQFF.

The chain recombines TRBV4-3 with TRBJ1-3; the match to TRBD1 covers 8 bases. CDR1 is LGHNA, CDR2 YSLEER, per germline. With V trimmed by 4 bases and J by 0 bases, 17 bases remained unmatched. The CDR3 is 20 amino acids. As DNA, the CDR3 is TGCGCCAGCAGCCCAGAGTGGCAGGGGGCTTTTGGCTACTCTGGAAACACCATATATTTT. Its protein is CASSPEWQGAFGYSGNTIYF.

This clone was found once. The gene calls are TRBV7-2 and TRBJ2-1, with 8 nucleotides matching TRBD2. V shed 5 bases, J shed 7 bases, and the junction held 7 bases outside the gene matches. CDR1 is SGHTA, CDR2 FQGNSA, per germline. The CDR3 length is 14 residues. The CDR3 protein is CASSPRLAWNEQFF. Written as DNA, the CDR3 is TGTGCCAGCAGCCCCAGACTAGCGTGGAATGAGCAGTTCTTC.

V is TRBV19 and J is TRBJ2-7; possible D gene TRBD1, 6 bases. CDR1 and CDR2 (germline): LNHDA, SQIVND (reference sequence). The CDR3 sequence is 14 residues long. V lost 4 bases, J lost 4 bases, and 14 bases lay in between. In DNA form, the CDR3 reads TGTGCCAGTAGTAACCAGGGGTCCGGTTACGAGCAGTACTTC. Its translation: CASSNQGSGYEQYF.

This chain connects TRBV18 to TRBJ1-4; D ambiguous. Looked up from germline, CDR1 is KGHSH and CDR2 is LQKENI. The CDR3 loop spans 13 amino acids. V was clipped by 6 bases and J by 5 bases, with 10 bases between them. Written as DNA, the CDR3 is TGTGCCAGCTCTCCCCAGGAAAATGAAAAACTGTTTTTT. Translating it yields CASSPQENEKLFF.

The chain carries TRBV4-2 and TRBJ1-2; weak D call: TRBD1 (6 bases). In germline, CDR1 is LGHNA, CDR2 YNFKEQ. V lost 0 bases, J lost 2 bases, and 13 bases lay in between. The CDR3 length is 16 residues. The CDR3 nucleotides are TGTGCCAGCAGCCAAGACTCGGACAGCGAGAACTATGGCTACACCTTC. It codes for CASSQDSDSENYGYTF.

V and J are TRBV4-1 and TRBJ2-1, with D possibly TRBD2 on 6 matching bases. V dropped 1 base and J dropped 8 bases, with 12 bases sitting between them. Germline V gene lookup returns CDR1 MGHRA and CDR2 YSYEKL. The CDR3 runs 14 residues. CDR3 residues: CASSQGHSGDEQFF. CDR3 coding DNA: TGCGCCAGCAGCCAAGGACATAGCGGAGATGAGCAGTTCTTC.

The gene calls are TRBV18 and TRBJ1-2; 7 nucleotides align to TRBD1. Germline values: CDR1 KGHSH, CDR2 LQKENI. This CDR3 spans 18 amino acids. After removal of 4 bases from V and 0 bases from J, the junction contained 14 bases not matched to a gene. This chain's CDR3 is CASSLLGTDVLTNYGYTF. CDR3 in DNA: TGTGCCAGCTCACTACTCGGGACAGACGTTTTAACTAACTATGGCTACACCTTC.